This TCR beta chain was observed in a study of T-cell memory formation after mild COVID-19 (dated by TCRdb to about 2021). As for the study more broadly: TCR sequence clusters from the two donors were largely donor specific. In two donors, T-cell clones that expanded and contracted after mild COVID-19 were followed by sequencing TCRalpha and TCRbeta repertoires longitudinally. The cohort was made up of two young adult volunteers, one female and one male, who were previously healthy. Study-wide findings and limitations: Only two mild cases were covered in the study, and larger cohorts including severe cases with pre-infection samples were considered necessary. Some responding clones were detected in pre-infection memory, which suggested that pre-existing cross-reactive memory T cells had joined the SARS-CoV-2 response. From day 15 to 85, contracting clones showed balanced CD4/CD8 phenotypes, whereas a second wave of clones that expanded from day 15 to 37 leaned towards CD4+. Contracting CD4+ clones appeared mostly in the CM and EM memory subsets, whereas CD8+ clones were enriched in EMRA. SARS-CoV-2 specificity was not confirmed for the second-wave clones peaking on day 37.

CDR1 and CDR2 are drawn from the germline V gene: SGHVS, FNYEAQ. Cut back by 5 bases and 1 base, the V and J ends lie 15 bases apart. From its cysteine to its phenylalanine, the CDR3 spans 16 amino acids. The only DNA kept is the CDR3, 48 bases in frame from the first base. A word on this clonotype: The antigen this receptor binds is unknown. Base qualities are not recorded, but no much larger clone differs from it by a single base.

Ficoll-Paque density gradient centrifugation was the method used to isolate PBMCs. Sequencing was performed on an Illumina NovaSeq 6000. TCRalpha and TCRbeta cDNA libraries were built by 5'RACE with constant-segment primers, adding sample barcodes and unique molecular identifiers. RNA was extracted from every sample with Trizol reagent. Amplification of the libraries took two PCR steps, and the second step added a second sample barcode plus Illumina TruSeq adapters. Libraries were sequenced on an Illumina NovaSeq with 2 x 150 bp paired-end reads. Processing in the source paper ran as follows. The reads were demultiplexed and collapsed into UMI-guided consensus sequences using migec v1.2.7. Using mixcr v2.1.11, UMI consensuses were aligned to TRA and TRB V and J templates and then assembled into clonotypes. Expanded or contracted clonotypes were those called significant by both edgeR and NoisET, with noise models trained on biological replicates. edgeR calls used a false discovery rate-adjusted p below 0.01 and a log2 fold-change threshold of 1. PCA with hierarchical clustering of max-normalized trajectories of the 1000 most abundant clonotypes was used as exploratory dynamics analysis. Separately sequenced CD4+ and CD8+ repertoires were used to assign a CD4 or CD8 phenotype to each responding clone. The raw public data were reprocessed by TCRdb itself: fastp quality trimming at Q25, MiXCR clonotype calling, in-frame beta chains only. Each entry is one CDR3 protein sequence, shown with its most common DNA and genes. The V and J calls follow TCRdb's processing rather than the paper's. In this sample the table shows around 510,000 distinct CDR3 sequences, roughly 21% of which occur a single time. The top ten hold approximately 8.4% of the sample.

The sequence was obtained from an adult woman who had mild COVID-19 (a few samples of this study predate the infection). The sample titles of this study are shuffled in the database, so cell type and time point are left out; the donor was told from shared clones. The V and J segments used are TRBV7-6 and TRBJ1-5; the D gene remains uncertain. The sample taken for sequencing was PBMCs or a T cell subset sorted from them (not recorded which). The DNA sequence is given as TGTGCCAGCAGCGCTGCGCCCTCTGGGAGCAATCAGCCCCAGCATTTT. It specifies CASSAAPSGSNQPQHF.